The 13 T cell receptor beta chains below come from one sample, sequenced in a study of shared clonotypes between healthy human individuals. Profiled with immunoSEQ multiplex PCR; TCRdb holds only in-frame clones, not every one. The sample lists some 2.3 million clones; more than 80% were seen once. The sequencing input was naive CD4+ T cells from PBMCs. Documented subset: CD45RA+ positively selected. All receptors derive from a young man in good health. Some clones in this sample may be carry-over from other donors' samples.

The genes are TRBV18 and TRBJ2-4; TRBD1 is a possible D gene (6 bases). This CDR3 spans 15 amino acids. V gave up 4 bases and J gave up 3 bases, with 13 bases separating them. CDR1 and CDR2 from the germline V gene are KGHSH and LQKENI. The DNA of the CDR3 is TGTGCCAGCTCACTTCCGACAGGTGGCAAAAACATTCAGTACTTC. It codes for CASSLPTGGKNIQYF.

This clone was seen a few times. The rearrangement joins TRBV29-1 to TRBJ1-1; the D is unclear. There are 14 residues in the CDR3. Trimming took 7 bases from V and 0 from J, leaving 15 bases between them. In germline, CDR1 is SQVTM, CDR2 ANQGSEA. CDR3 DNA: TGCAGCGCTAAGAGTGTGGTGATGAACACTGAAGCTTTCTTT. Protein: CSAKSVVMNTEAFF.

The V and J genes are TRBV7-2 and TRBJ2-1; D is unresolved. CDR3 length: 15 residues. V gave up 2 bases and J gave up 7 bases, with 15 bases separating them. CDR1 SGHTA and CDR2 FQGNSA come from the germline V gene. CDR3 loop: CASSLQWVQGNEQFF. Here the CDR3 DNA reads TGTGCCAGCAGCTTACAATGGGTCCAAGGGAATGAGCAGTTCTTC.

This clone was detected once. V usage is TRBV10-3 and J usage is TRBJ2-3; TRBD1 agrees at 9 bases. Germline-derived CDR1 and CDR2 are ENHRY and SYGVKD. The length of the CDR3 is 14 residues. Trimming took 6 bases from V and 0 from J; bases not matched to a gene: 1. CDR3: CAIRGQGSTDTQYF. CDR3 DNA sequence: TGTGCCATCAGGGGACAGGGTAGCACAGATACGCAGTATTTT.

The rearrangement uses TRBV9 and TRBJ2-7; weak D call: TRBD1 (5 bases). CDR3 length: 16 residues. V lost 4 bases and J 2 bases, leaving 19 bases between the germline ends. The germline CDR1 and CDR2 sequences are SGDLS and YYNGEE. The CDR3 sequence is CASSLRGRAVTYEQYF. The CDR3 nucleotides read TGTGCCAGCAGCCTCCGAGGCAGGGCGGTGACCTACGAGCAGTACTTC.

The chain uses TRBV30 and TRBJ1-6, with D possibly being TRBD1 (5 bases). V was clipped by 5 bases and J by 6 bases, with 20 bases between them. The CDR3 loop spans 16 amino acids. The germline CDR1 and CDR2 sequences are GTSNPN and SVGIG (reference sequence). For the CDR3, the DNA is TGTGCCTGGGGAAGACCCTTCGGGGACGGTAATTCACCCCTCCACTTT. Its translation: CAWGRPFGDGNSPLHF.

CDR3 sequence: CASSAAPGLGLYGYTF. As DNA, the CDR3 is TGTGCCAGCAGCGCCGCCCCGGGACTGGGACTCTATGGCTACACCTTC. The genes are TRBV9 and TRBJ1-2; weak D call: TRBD1 (5 bases). Trimming pared 3 bases from V and 4 bases from J, leaving 19 bases between. CDR1 is SGDLS, CDR2 YYNGEE, per germline. This CDR3 comprises 16 residues. Complete variable domain (other parts from reference TRBV9 and TRBJ1-2): DSGVTQTPKHLITATGQRVTLRCSPRSGDLSVYWYQQSLDQGLQFLIQYYNGEERAKGNILERFSAQQFPDLHSELNLSSLELGDSALYFCASSAAPGLGLYGYTFGSGTRLTVV.

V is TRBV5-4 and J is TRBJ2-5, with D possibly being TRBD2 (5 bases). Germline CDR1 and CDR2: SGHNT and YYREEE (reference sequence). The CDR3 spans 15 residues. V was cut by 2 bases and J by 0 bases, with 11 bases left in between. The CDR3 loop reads CASSFGLANQETQYF. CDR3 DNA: TGTGCCAGCAGCTTCGGTTTAGCGAACCAAGAGACCCAGTACTTC.

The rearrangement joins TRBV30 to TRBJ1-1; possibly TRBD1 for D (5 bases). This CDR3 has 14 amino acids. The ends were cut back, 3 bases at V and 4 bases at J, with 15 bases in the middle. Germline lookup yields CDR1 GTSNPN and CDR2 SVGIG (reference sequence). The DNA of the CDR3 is TGTGCCTGGAGCCCCTACGGGGGGTTCACTGAAGCTTTCTTT. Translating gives CAWSPYGGFTEAFF.

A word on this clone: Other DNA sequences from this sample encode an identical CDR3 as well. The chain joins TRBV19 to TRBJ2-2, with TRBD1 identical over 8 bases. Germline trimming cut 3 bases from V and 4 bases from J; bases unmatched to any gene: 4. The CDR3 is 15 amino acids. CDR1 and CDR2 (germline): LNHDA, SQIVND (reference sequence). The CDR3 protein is CASSIGQGRTGELFF. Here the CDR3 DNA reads TGTGCCAGTAGTATCGGACAGGGACGCACCGGGGAGCTGTTTTTT.

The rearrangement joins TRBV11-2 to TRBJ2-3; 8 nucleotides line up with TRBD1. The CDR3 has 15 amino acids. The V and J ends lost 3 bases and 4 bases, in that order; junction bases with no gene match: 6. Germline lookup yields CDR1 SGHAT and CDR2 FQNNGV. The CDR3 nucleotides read TGTGCCAGCAGCTTTAGACAGGGGTACCCAGATACGCAGTATTTT. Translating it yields CASSFRQGYPDTQYF.

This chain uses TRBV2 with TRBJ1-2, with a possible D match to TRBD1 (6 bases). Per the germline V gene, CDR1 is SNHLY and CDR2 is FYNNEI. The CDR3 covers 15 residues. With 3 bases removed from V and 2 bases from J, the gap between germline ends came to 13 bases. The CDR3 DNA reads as TGTGCCAGCAGTGACATGACAGGCGGAAACTATGGCTACACCTTC. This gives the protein CASSDMTGGNYGYTF.

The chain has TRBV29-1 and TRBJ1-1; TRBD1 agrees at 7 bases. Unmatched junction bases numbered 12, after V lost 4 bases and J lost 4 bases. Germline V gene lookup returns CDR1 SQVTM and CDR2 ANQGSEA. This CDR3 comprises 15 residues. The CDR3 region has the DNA TGCAGCGTTGTGATCGCACAGGGGTGGGCCACTGAAGCTTTCTTT. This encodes CSVVIAQGWATEAFF. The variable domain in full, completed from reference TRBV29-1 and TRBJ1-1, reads SAVISQKPSRDICQRGTSLTIQCQVDSQVTMMFWYRQQPGQSLTLIATANQGSEATYESGFVIDKFPISRPNLTFSTLTVSNMSPEDSSIYLCSVVIAQGWATEAFFGQGTRLTVV.